This TCR beta chain was retrieved from a study of T cell responses to AZD1222 COVID-19 vaccine. The study's findings and limits: Spike-spanning, vaccine-associated CD4 TCRs were dominant at 160-218 and 743-854. Most donors were white British, females outnumbered males, and clonal diversity was possibly underestimated. Baseline seropositives among AZD1222 recipients totaled only 5 to 7. The repertoires were collected only after the peak T cell response.

As regards this clone: Its antigen remains unidentified.

Sequencing used immunoSEQ multiplex PCR; TCRdb keeps in-frame clones, though not all of them. The sample lists over 150,000 clones, around 87% occurring once. This CDR3 has 12 residues. Trimming pared 6 bases from V and 9 bases from J, leaving 14 bases between. The sequencing here drew on peripheral blood, taken on day 0 of AZD1222 vaccination. This chain connects TRBV12-3 or TRBV12-4 to TRBJ2-5; weak D call: TRBD1 (6 bases). This TCR came from an adult in good health. CDR3 region: CASSLDRSAQYF. In nucleotides, the CDR3 is TGTGCCAGCAGCCTCGACAGGTCAGCCCAGTACTTC.